Reported below is one T cell receptor (beta chain). CDR1 is GTSNPN and CDR2 is SVGIG in the germline V gene (reference sequence). The CDR3 consists of 13 residues. UMIs incorporating a 6-nucleotide sample barcode were appended by means of template switching. Each CDR3 protein gets one entry in TCRdb, which reprocessed the 5' RACE reads and gives no DNA. This listing includes approximately 160,000 distinct CDR3 sequences. The source of the sample is a study of monozygotic twins with inflammatory bowel disease. The V and J genes are TRBV30 and TRBJ2-6; absent DNA, TCRdb's TRBD1 call cannot be checked. This TCR was sampled from a human donor with ulcerative colitis or Crohn's disease, or a healthy co-twin of an affected twin (not recorded which). Sequenced: blood. The CDR3 region is CASGGIGANVLTF.